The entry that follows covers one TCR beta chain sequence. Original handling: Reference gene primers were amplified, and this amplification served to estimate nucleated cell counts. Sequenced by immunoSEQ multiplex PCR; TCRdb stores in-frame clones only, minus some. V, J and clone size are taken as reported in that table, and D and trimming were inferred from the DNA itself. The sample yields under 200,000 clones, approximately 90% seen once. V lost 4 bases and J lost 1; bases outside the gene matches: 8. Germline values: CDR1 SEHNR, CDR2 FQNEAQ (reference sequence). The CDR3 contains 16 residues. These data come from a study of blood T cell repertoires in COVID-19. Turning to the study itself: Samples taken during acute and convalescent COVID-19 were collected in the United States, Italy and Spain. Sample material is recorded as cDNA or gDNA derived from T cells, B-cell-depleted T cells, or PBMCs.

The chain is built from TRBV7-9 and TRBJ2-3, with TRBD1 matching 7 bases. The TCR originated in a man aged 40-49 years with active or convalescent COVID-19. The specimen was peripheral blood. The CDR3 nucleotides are TGTGCCAGCAGCTCCGACAGGGCCTGGGGCACAGATACGCAGTATTTT. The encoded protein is CASSSDRAWGTDTQYF.